This TCR beta chain derives from a study of shared clonotypes between healthy human individuals. Germline V gene lookup returns CDR1 MGHRA and CDR2 YSYEKL. The CDR3 consists of 16 residues. CD45RO-negative cells were positively selected for CCR7, leaving out terminally differentiated effector memory CD45RA+ cells. A word on this clone: Its antigen is currently unknown.

The study, taken as a whole, reports: What naive subsets generally showed was a larger estimated richness than memory subsets showed.

Only in-frame clones appear in the TCRdb table, and some are missing; sequencing was by immunoSEQ multiplex PCR. The table has about 2.1 million clones, 93% seen once; the top ten hold around 1.7%. Material for sequencing was naive CD8+ T cells from PBMCs. J is TRBJ2-5 and V is TRBV4-1; tentative D call: TRBD1 (5 bases). The J call is uncertain, as TRBJ2-7 better fits the DNA end. This receptor was obtained from a man younger than 35 in good health. Some clones in this sample may be carry-over from other donors' samples. DNA of the CDR3: TGCGCCAGCAGCCATCAACAAGGGGCGGTATTCTACGAGCAGTACTTC. Translation gives CASSHQQGAVFYEQYF.